The rows below give T cell receptor beta chains drawn from one sample of a study of vaccination and CD4 T cells after COVID-19. These receptors are not linked to any known antigen. TCRdb recomputed calls from the PCR reads with MiXCR, one row per CDR3 protein. The data hold about 5,600 distinct CDR3 sequences, with about 48% observed a single time. The sample taken for sequencing was CD4+ T cells from blood, cultured in vitro. The receptors were sampled from a human donor in good health. Both conserved end residues are part of each CDR3. The order of the fields is V gene, J gene, CDR3 protein.

TRBV30,TRBJ1-2,CAWSKGQRYGYTF
TRBV29-1,TRBJ1-1,CSVPLGKGGMNTEAFF
TRBV20-1,TRBJ1-2,CSARVFPNALYGYTF
TRBV20-1,TRBJ2-5,CSAPSTSSWETQYF
TRBV7-9,TRBJ1-1,CASSWGPTEAFF
TRBV7-2,TRBJ1-2,CASSFTGGGYTF
TRBV9,TRBJ2-5,CASSVGQAETQYF
TRBV11-2,TRBJ1-1,CASSSYLGEAFF
TRBV6-1,TRBJ2-7,CASSESEGEVYEQYF
TRBV7-9,TRBJ1-1,CASSLQPRKTEAFF
TRBV29-1,TRBJ2-1,CSVGTPYNEQFF
TRBV6-1,TRBJ1-2,CASSEAGTGSYGYTF
TRBV6-5,TRBJ2-7,CASSSAGTAAYEQYF
TRBV23-1,TRBJ2-3,CASSQSPSGGDLDTQYF
TRBV6-5,TRBJ2-1,CASSYRGYNEQFF
TRBV20-1,TRBJ1-2,CSARAVTGNYGYTF
TRBV30,TRBJ1-5,CAWSARVRQPQHF
TRBV7-2,TRBJ2-7,CASSFDSSQYF
TRBV7-3,TRBJ1-1,CASRQEPNTEAFF
TRBV11-1,TRBJ2-1,CASSQGLAGGSEQFF
TRBV15,TRBJ1-1,CATKATVNTEAFF
TRBV6-1,TRBJ1-1,CASSRTGSVTEAFF
TRBV6-1,TRBJ2-5,CASSLGETQYF
TRBV20-1,TRBJ2-1,CSAVKFGGGSYNEQFF
TRBV5-8,TRBJ2-1,CASSRTGAEQFF
TRBV5-8,TRBJ2-5,CASSLGSEETQYF